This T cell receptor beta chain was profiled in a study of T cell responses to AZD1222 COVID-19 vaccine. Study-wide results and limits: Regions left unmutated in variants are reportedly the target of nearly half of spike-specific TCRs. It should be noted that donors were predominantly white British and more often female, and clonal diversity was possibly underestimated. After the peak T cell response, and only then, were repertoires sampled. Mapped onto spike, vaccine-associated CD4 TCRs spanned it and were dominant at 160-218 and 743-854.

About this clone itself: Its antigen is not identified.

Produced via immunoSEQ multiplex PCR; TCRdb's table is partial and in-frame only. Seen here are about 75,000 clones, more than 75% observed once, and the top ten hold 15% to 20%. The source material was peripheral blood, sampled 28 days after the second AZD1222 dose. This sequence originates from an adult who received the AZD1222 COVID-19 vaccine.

For the CDR3, the DNA is TGTGCCAGCTGGGTTGGAGCGAACACCGGGGAGCTGTTTTTT. Its translation: CASWVGANTGELFF. The chain couples TRBV2 to TRBJ2-2; D gene uncertain. The CDR3 extends over 14 amino acids. Trimming took 8 bases from V and 0 from J, leaving 10 bases between them. Germline CDR1 SNHLY, CDR2 FYNNEI.